These T cell receptor beta chains were read from a single sample in a study of blood T cells in healthy people across ages. One entry per CDR3 protein results from TCRdb running MiXCR on the 5' RACE reads. The sample carries roughly 1.9 million distinct CDR3 sequences, roughly two fifths recorded once. Source material: blood. Receptors were obtained from a human donor in good health. CDR3s include the opening cysteine and the closing phenylalanine or tryptophan. Each record gives: clone size, J gene, D gene, V gene, CDR3 protein, CDR3 DNA. A D gene is named only where the DNA matches it firmly. Size is omitted from some rows. Given values are once, few, many or a class for expanded clones.

size: NA; J: TRBJ1-2; D: NA; V: TRBV19; CDR3: CASIRSTTNYGYTF; DNA: TGTGCCAGTATTCGGTCGACAACTAACTATGGCTACACCTTC
size: NA; J: TRBJ2-7; D: NA; V: TRBV7-2; CDR3: CASSLGRDMAYEQYF; DNA: TGTGCCAGCAGCTTGGGCAGGGATATGGCCTACGAGCAGTACTTC
size: few; J: TRBJ2-3; D: NA; V: TRBV6-5; CDR3: CASSRYRDNSDMQYF; DNA: TGTGCCAGCAGTCGCTACCGGGACAACTCAGATATGCAGTATTTT
size: NA; J: TRBJ1-2; D: NA; V: TRBV4-1; CDR3: CASSQGDASQKNGYTF; DNA: TGCGCCAGCAGCCAAGGGGATGCATCCCAAAAAAATGGCTACACCTTC
size: NA; J: TRBJ2-7; D: TRBD1; V: TRBV5-1; CDR3: CASSTNLGTGYEQYF; DNA: TGCGCCAGCAGCACTAATCTCGGGACAGGCTACGAGCAGTACTTC
size: few; J: TRBJ2-1; D: NA; V: TRBV28; CDR3: CANSLQGMTYNEQFF; DNA: TGTGCCAACAGTTTACAGGGTATGACTTACAATGAGCAGTTCTTC
size: NA; J: TRBJ2-1; D: NA; V: TRBV6-2/TRBV6-3; CDR3: CASSYSQRRRANEQFF; DNA: TGTGCCAGCAGTTACTCCCAGCGGCGTAGGGCCAATGAGCAGTTCTTC
size: few; J: TRBJ2-3; D: NA; V: TRBV6-6; CDR3: CASSYSIIDTQYF; DNA: TGTGCCAGCAGTTACTCGATTATAGATACGCAGTATTTT
size: many; J: TRBJ1-2; D: NA; V: TRBV29-1; CDR3: CSDRDSYGYTF; DNA: TGCAGCGACAGGGATAGCTATGGCTACACCTTC
size: few; J: TRBJ1-2; D: NA; V: TRBV2; CDR3: CASRAGDRDGYTF; DNA: TGTGCCAGCAGGGCCGGGGACCGAGATGGCTACACCTTC
size: NA; J: TRBJ2-3; D: NA; V: TRBV6-5; CDR3: CASSYMVLDSAQYF; DNA: TGTGCCAGCAGTTATATGGTCCTAGATTCCGCGCAGTATTTT
size: NA; J: TRBJ2-3; D: TRBD1; V: TRBV12-3/TRBV12-4; CDR3: CASRTGFRDTQYF; DNA: TGTGCCAGCAGGACAGGGTTCAGAGATACGCAGTATTTT
size: NA; J: TRBJ1-2; D: NA; V: TRBV30; CDR3: CAWSGQGGSPNYGYTF; DNA: TGTGCCTGGAGTGGTCAGGGTGGGAGCCCTAACTATGGCTACACCTTC
size: NA; J: TRBJ1-6; D: TRBD1; V: TRBV20-1; CDR3: CSAPDRKRDNSPLHF; DNA: TGCAGTGCACCGGACAGGAAGAGGGATAATTCACCCCTCCACTTT
size: NA; J: TRBJ1-2; D: NA; V: TRBV20-1; CDR3: CSARDHSGGHGYTF; DNA: TGCAGTGCTAGAGATCATTCGGGGGGCCATGGCTACACCTTC
size: NA; J: TRBJ2-7; D: TRBD2; V: TRBV20-1; CDR3: CSASYPGGSYEQYF; DNA: TGCAGTGCGAGCTACCCGGGGGGCTCCTACGAGCAGTACTTC
size: few; J: TRBJ1-2; D: TRBD1; V: TRBV20-1; CDR3: CSAPHTGAGGYGYTF; DNA: TGCAGTGCTCCCCACACAGGGGCTGGTGGCTATGGCTACACCTTC
size: NA; J: TRBJ2-2; D: NA; V: TRBV5-4; CDR3: CASSLGGNANTGELFF; DNA: TGTGCCAGCAGCTTGGGGGGGAACGCGAACACCGGGGAGCTGTTTTTT
size: NA; J: TRBJ2-3; D: NA; V: TRBV4-2; CDR3: CASSPWTALTDTQYF; DNA: TGTGCCAGCAGCCCGTGGACAGCCCTCACAGATACGCAGTATTTT
size: NA; J: TRBJ1-5; D: NA; V: TRBV20-1; CDR3: CSARDPRSQGNQPQHF; DNA: TGCAGTGCTAGAGATCCCCGGTCCCAGGGAAATCAGCCCCAGCATTTT
size: few; J: TRBJ2-3; D: NA; V: TRBV10-3; CDR3: CAISGYGGASTDTQYF; DNA: TGTGCCATCAGTGGTTACGGCGGGGCTAGCACAGATACGCAGTATTTT
size: NA; J: TRBJ1-1; D: NA; V: TRBV7-9; CDR3: CASRPPSLGEAFF; DNA: TGTGCCAGCAGGCCACCCTCTCTAGGGGAAGCTTTCTTT
size: once; J: TRBJ1-2; D: TRBD1; V: TRBV18; CDR3: CASSLLGDRLYGYTF; DNA: TGTGCCAGCTCCCTGCTGGGGGACAGACTTTATGGCTACACCTTC
size: NA; J: TRBJ2-2; D: NA; V: TRBV24-1; CDR3: CATSDPGHLTGELFF; DNA: TGTGCCACCAGTGATCCGGGACACCTTACCGGGGAGCTGTTTTTT
size: NA; J: TRBJ1-4; D: NA; V: TRBV12-3/TRBV12-4; CDR3: CASRRDRVSKLFF; DNA: TGTGCCAGCAGGAGGGACCGCGTCTCTAAACTGTTTTTT
size: NA; J: TRBJ1-4; D: NA; V: TRBV24-1; CDR3: CATSDGSSQLNEKLFF; DNA: TGTGCCACCAGTGATGGCTCGAGTCAGCTTAATGAAAAACTGTTTTTT
size: NA; J: TRBJ1-1; D: NA; V: TRBV10-3; CDR3: CAIATANTEAFF; DNA: TGTGCCATCGCTACAGCTAACACTGAAGCTTTCTTT
size: once; J: TRBJ2-5; D: NA; V: TRBV20-1; CDR3: CSARDVSRPGLQKTQYF; DNA: TGCAGTGCTAGAGATGTTTCCCGTCCGGGACTCCAAAAGACCCAGTACTTC
size: NA; J: TRBJ2-5; D: TRBD1; V: TRBV7-8; CDR3: CASGDRVETQYF; DNA: TGTGCCAGCGGAGACAGGGTTGAGACCCAGTACTTC
size: few; J: TRBJ2-7; D: TRBD2; V: TRBV28; CDR3: CATYPSGGLSYEQYF; DNA: TGTGCCACCTACCCCTCGGGGGGGCTATCCTACGAGCAGTACTTC
size: NA; J: TRBJ1-1; D: TRBD1; V: TRBV12-5; CDR3: CASARTGWTEAFF; DNA: TGTGCTAGTGCCCGGACAGGTTGGACTGAAGCTTTCTTT
size: NA; J: TRBJ2-5; D: NA; V: TRBV20-1; CDR3: CSARGRLSYQETQYF; DNA: TGCAGTGCTAGAGGCCGCCTATCCTATCAAGAGACCCAGTACTTC
size: NA; J: TRBJ2-5; D: NA; V: TRBV20-1; CDR3: CSARSRAVSWEQYF; DNA: TGCAGTGCTAGGAGCCGGGCCGTCTCATGGGAGCAGTACTTC
size: many; J: TRBJ1-2; D: NA; V: TRBV29-1; CDR3: CSVDRQGTGYTF; DNA: TGCAGCGTTGATAGGCAGGGAACGGGCTACACCTTC
size: NA; J: TRBJ2-7; D: NA; V: TRBV24-1; CDR3: CATSDTGTYEQYF; DNA: TGTGCCACCAGTGATACAGGGACCTACGAGCAGTACTTC
size: NA; J: TRBJ2-1; D: TRBD2; V: TRBV12-3/TRBV12-4; CDR3: CASSLRRGGKGEQFF; DNA: TGTGCCAGCAGTTTGCGGCGGGGGGGTAAGGGTGAGCAGTTCTTC
size: NA; J: TRBJ2-3; D: TRBD1; V: TRBV4-3; CDR3: CASSQVTGGWTQYF; DNA: TGCGCCAGCAGCCAAGTTACAGGGGGCTGGACGCAGTATTTT
size: NA; J: TRBJ2-3; D: NA; V: TRBV7-9; CDR3: CASSLATVTDTQYF; DNA: TGTGCCAGCAGCTTAGCGACTGTCACAGATACGCAGTATTTT
size: NA; J: TRBJ2-2; D: TRBD1; V: TRBV29-1; CDR3: CSVKGQGTGELFF; DNA: TGCAGCGTTAAAGGACAGGGGACCGGGGAGCTGTTTTTT
size: NA; J: TRBJ2-7; D: TRBD2; V: TRBV3-1; CDR3: CASSPFRTSGGANEQYF; DNA: TGTGCCAGCAGCCCTTTTCGGACTAGCGGGGGGGCCAACGAGCAGTACTTC
size: NA; J: TRBJ2-7; D: TRBD2; V: TRBV7-8; CDR3: CASSLTGRNYEQYF; DNA: TGTGCCAGCAGCCTCACCGGGAGGAACTACGAGCAGTACTTC
size: NA; J: TRBJ2-1; D: TRBD2; V: TRBV10-3; CDR3: CAISGEGTEQFF; DNA: TGTGCCATCAGTGGGGAGGGAACCGAGCAGTTCTTC
size: NA; J: TRBJ1-1; D: TRBD1; V: TRBV5-1; CDR3: CASSLGPRGLNTEAFF; DNA: TGCGCCAGCAGCTTGGGCCCCAGGGGGCTGAACACTGAAGCTTTCTTT
size: NA; J: TRBJ2-5; D: NA; V: TRBV3-1; CDR3: CASSQLSGQYF; DNA: TGTGCCAGCAGCCAATTATCGGGGCAGTACTTC
size: NA; J: TRBJ2-5; D: NA; V: TRBV18; CDR3: CASSLTGTAVETQYF; DNA: TGTGCCAGCTCGCTAACCGGGACGGCGGTTGAGACCCAGTACTTC
size: NA; J: TRBJ2-3; D: NA; V: TRBV7-2; CDR3: CATLKATNTDTRYF; DNA: TGTGCCACCCTAAAAGCCACAAACACAGATACGCGGTATTTT
size: NA; J: TRBJ2-1; D: NA; V: TRBV18; CDR3: CASSPPRGRVRGYNEQFF; DNA: TGTGCCAGCTCACCACCGAGAGGCAGGGTCCGGGGTTACAATGAGCAGTTCTTC
size: few; J: TRBJ2-7; D: NA; V: TRBV6-6; CDR3: CASGLQVSYEQYF; DNA: TGTGCCAGCGGACTCCAGGTATCCTACGAGCAGTACTTC
size: NA; J: TRBJ1-4; D: TRBD1; V: TRBV5-5; CDR3: CASSDGQGLNEKLFF; DNA: TGTGCCAGCAGTGACGGACAGGGCCTTAATGAAAAACTGTTTTTT
size: few; J: TRBJ2-1; D: TRBD2; V: TRBV7-2; CDR3: CASSLTAGGRRGEQFF; DNA: TGTGCCAGCAGCTTAACGGCGGGGGGCCGCCGAGGTGAGCAGTTCTTC
size: few; J: TRBJ2-4; D: NA; V: TRBV20-1; CDR3: CSARDRGPSVAKNIQYF; DNA: TGCAGTGCTAGAGATAGGGGCCCTAGCGTAGCCAAAAACATTCAGTACTTC
size: few; J: TRBJ2-7; D: TRBD1; V: TRBV10-3; CDR3: CAIGPDRGYEQYF; DNA: TGTGCCATCGGTCCTGACAGGGGCTACGAGCAGTACTTC
size: few; J: TRBJ2-1; D: NA; V: TRBV7-6; CDR3: CASSLAERGHYNEQFF; DNA: TGTGCCAGCAGCTTAGCAGAGCGCGGGCATTACAATGAGCAGTTCTTC
size: NA; J: TRBJ2-3; D: NA; V: TRBV5-1; CDR3: CASSPWWGTDTQYF; DNA: TGCGCCAGCAGCCCGTGGTGGGGCACAGATACGCAGTATTTT